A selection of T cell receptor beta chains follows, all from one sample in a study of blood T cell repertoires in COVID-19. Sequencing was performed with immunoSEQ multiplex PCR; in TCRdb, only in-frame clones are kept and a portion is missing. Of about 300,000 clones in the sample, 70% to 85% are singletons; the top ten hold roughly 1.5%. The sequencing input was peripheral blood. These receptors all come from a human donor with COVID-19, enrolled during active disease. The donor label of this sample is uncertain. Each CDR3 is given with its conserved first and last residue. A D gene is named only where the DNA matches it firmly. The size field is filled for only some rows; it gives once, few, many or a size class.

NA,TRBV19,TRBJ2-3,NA,CASGPSVYSTDTQYF,TGTGCCAGTGGGCCTAGCGTCTATAGCACAGATACGCAGTATTTT
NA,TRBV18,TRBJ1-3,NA,CASSSLVSGNTIYF,TGTGCCAGCTCCTCCTTAGTCTCTGGAAACACCATATATTTT
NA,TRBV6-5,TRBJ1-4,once,CASSTATGELFF,TGTGCCAGCAGTACGGCCACGGGAGAACTGTTTTTT
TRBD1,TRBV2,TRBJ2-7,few,CASSGQGPYEQYF,TGTGCCAGCAGCGGACAGGGGCCCTACGAGCAGTACTTC
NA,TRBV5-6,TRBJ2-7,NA,CASSLRGSYEQYF,TGTGCCAGCAGCTTGAGGGGCTCCTACGAGCAGTACTTC
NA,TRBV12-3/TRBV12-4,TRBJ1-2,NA,CASSLGVIYGYTF,TGTGCCAGCAGTTTAGGAGTTATCTATGGCTACACCTTC
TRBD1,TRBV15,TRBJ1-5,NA,CATSGGDRGHQPQHF,TGTGCCACCAGCGGGGGGGACAGGGGCCATCAGCCCCAGCATTTT
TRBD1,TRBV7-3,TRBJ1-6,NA,CASSLQGGFDSPLHF,TGTGCCAGCAGCTTACAAGGGGGCTTCGATTCACCCCTCCACTTT
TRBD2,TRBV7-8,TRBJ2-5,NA,CASSFPRGLANQETQYF,TGTGCCAGCAGTTTCCCCCGGGGACTAGCAAATCAAGAGACCCAGTACTTC
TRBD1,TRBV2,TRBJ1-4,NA,CASRGQGGANEKLFF,TGTGCCAGCAGGGGACAGGGGGGGGCTAATGAAAAACTGTTTTTT
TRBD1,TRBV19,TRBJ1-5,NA,CASSIFSDRGRGQPQHF,TGTGCCAGTAGTATTTTTTCCGACAGGGGGCGCGGTCAGCCCCAGCATTTT
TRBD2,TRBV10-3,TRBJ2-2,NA,CAISTGTSGNTGELFF,TGTGCCATCAGTACCGGGACTAGCGGGAACACCGGGGAGCTGTTTTTT
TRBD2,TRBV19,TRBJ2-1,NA,CASSFGLAAREQFF,TGTGCCAGTAGCTTTGGGCTAGCGGCTCGGGAGCAGTTCTTC
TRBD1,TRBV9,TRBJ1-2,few,CASSGTGTSYGYTF,TGTGCCAGCAGCGGGACAGGGACCAGCTATGGCTACACCTTC
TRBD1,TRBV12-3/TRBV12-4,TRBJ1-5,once,CASRDREDQPQHF,TGTGCCAGCAGGGACAGGGAGGACCAGCCCCAGCATTTT
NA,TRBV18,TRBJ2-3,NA,CASSPLGADTQYF,TGTGCCAGCTCACCCCTAGGGGCAGATACGCAGTATTTT